This T cell receptor beta chain was profiled in a study of T cell responses to AZD1222 COVID-19 vaccine listed by TCRdb under 2021. A note on the overall study: AZD1222 recipients given second doses at about 4 weeks or at about 12 weeks were pooled, since spike-specific TCR depth and breadth were not found to differ between the two schedules. A total of just over 230 trial participants underwent TCR sequencing, of whom roughly 210 had received two doses of AZD1222 and around 25 had received two doses of the MenACWY control vaccine. Trial participants were enrolled into age subgroups of 18-55, 56-69 and 70-plus years, which contained about 150, 27 and 61 TCR-sequenced participants, respectively.

The CDR3 regions of human TCRbeta chains were subjected to immunosequencing. On the study's bioinformatics: Repertoire TCRs were checked for matches against a reference library of SARS-CoV-2-specific TCRs that had been generated using the MIRA antigen-specificity platform. Breadth was defined as the fraction of unique TCRs that were SARS-CoV-2-associated. Depth was defined as the fraction of total T cells that were SARS-CoV-2-associated. Each spike-specific TCR was assigned to its reactive spike region and to a CD4 or CD8 class using the MIRA data. Log10-transformed breadth and depth values were compared by one-way ANOVA with Sidak's multiple comparisons tests. The clones in this table, taken by TCRdb from immuneACCESS, are in-frame only. Not every clone is retained; where verified, under half of the shortfall comes from an unresolved V gene, and the cause of the rest is unknown. That table gives V, J and clone size, and the DNA gave D and trimming. For this sample there are about 100,000 clones; about 88% appear just once. The top ten constitute 16% of the sample.

The time point label here, explained by the study, means: baseline before first vaccination. The vaccinee samples were drawn from two UK trials, COV001 and COV002, one of which was a single-blind randomized controlled phase 2/3 trial testing AZD1222 (ChAdOx1 nCoV-19) in healthy adults. Trial participant PBMC samples were collected at day 0 and day 28 after the second dose for TCRbeta chain sequencing. Points on this clone: It lacks a known antigen. Per-nucleotide qualities are absent, and no much larger clonotype sits a single base away.

Points the paper makes about the study in general: The vaccine-associated CD4 TCRs covered the entire spike protein, and the dominant responses fell in regions 160-218 and 743-854. Most participants were white British and females outnumbered males, and the authors suggested that clonal diversity may have been underestimated. The 56-69-year group was small, and its depth increase did not reach significance, likely because of low power. Conclusions about previously exposed vaccinees are limited because only a handful of AZD1222 recipients were SARS-CoV-2 seropositive at baseline. No day 14 peak-response samples were available, so repertoires were characterized only after the peak T cell response. A significant rise in spike-specific TCR breadth and depth was observed after two AZD1222 doses relative to day 0 and relative to MenACWY recipients. Reportedly, close to half of the unique spike-specific TCRs recognized epitopes lying outside the regions that are mutated in the B.1.351 and B.1.1.7 variants.

The germline V gene sets CDR1 to SQVTM and CDR2 to ANQGSEA. Its CDR3 holds 11 amino acids, cysteine through phenylalanine. Only the CDR3 region is kept as DNA, spanning 33 bases read in frame from base 1. At the junction V is shortened by 5 bases and J by 3 bases, with 2 bases in between. This sequence was found in an adult in good health. The chain uses TRBV29-1 and TRBJ2-6; the D gene assignment is ambiguous. The sequences come from peripheral blood, collected on day 0 of AZD1222 vaccination. The CDR3 loop reads CSVIGANVLTF. In nucleotide form, the sequence is TGCAGCGTTATTGGGGCCAACGTCCTGACTTTC.